These 20 T cell receptor beta chains came from one sample sequenced in a study of OX40 agonist ivuxolimab in advanced cancers. The table came from immunoSEQ multiplex PCR; TCRdb's copy has only in-frame clones and leaves some out. The table records 55,000 to 85,000 clones, about 86% of them present only once. The sample in question was CD4+ or CD8+ T cells sorted from blood, obtained in a trial of the OX40 agonist ivuxolimab. Receptors originate from an adult with an advanced solid tumor such as melanoma, head and neck, liver or kidney cancer.

This chain links TRBV7-9 with TRBJ2-7; TRBD2 aligns across 7 bases. CDR1 is SEHNR and CDR2 is FQNEAQ in the germline V gene (reference sequence). This CDR3 spans 15 amino acids. Germline trimming cut 5 bases from V and 2 bases from J; bases unmatched to any gene: 9. As DNA, the CDR3 is TGTGCCAGCAGCCTCGGACTAGGTCGTACCTACGAGCAGTACTTC. Translation: CASSLGLGRTYEQYF.

The rearrangement uses TRBV4-3 and TRBJ1-1; D perhaps matches TRBD1 (5 bases). The CDR3 covers 15 residues. Trimming removed 1 base from V and 1 base from J, with 10 bases in between. CDR1 and CDR2 (germline): LGHNA, YSLEER. In DNA form, the CDR3 reads TGCGCCAGCAGCCAAGTAGGTCAGGGGAACACTGAAGCTTTCTTT. Residues: CASSQVGQGNTEAFF.

The chain joins TRBV2 to TRBJ1-5; TRBD1 matches 7 bases. After removal of 8 bases from V and 5 bases from J, the junction contained 12 bases not matched to a gene. Germline V gene data show CDR1 as SNHLY and CDR2 as FYNNEI. This CDR3 region has 15 residues. The CDR3 protein is CASGADRVGDQPQHF. Here the CDR3 DNA reads TGTGCCAGCGGCGCCGACAGGGTTGGGGATCAGCCCCAGCATTTT. The complete variable domain, with remaining parts taken from reference TRBV2 and TRBJ1-5, reads EPEVTQTPSHQVTQMGQEVILRCVPISNHLYFYWYRQILGQKVEFLVSFYNNEISEKSEIFDDQFSVERPDGSNFTLKIRSTKLEDSAMYFCASGADRVGDQPQHFGDGTRLSIL.

The rearrangement joins TRBV7-8 to TRBJ2-1; D not certain. This CDR3 has 17 amino acids. CDR1 and CDR2 from the germline V gene are SGHVS and FQNEAQ. V was clipped by 1 base and J by 7 bases, with 20 bases between them. CDR3 protein: CASSLVDWRQLMNEQFF. Here the CDR3 DNA reads TGTGCCAGCAGCTTAGTCGACTGGCGGCAGCTAATGAATGAGCAGTTCTTC.

The chain combines TRBV14 with TRBJ2-7; a weak D match, TRBD1 (6 bases). The CDR3 sequence is 14 residues long. V lost 1 base to trimming and J lost 2 bases, with 9 bases between them. Germline V gene sequence: CDR1 SGHDN, CDR2 FVKESK. CDR3 loop: CASSQGTGTYEQYF. The CDR3 region has the DNA TGTGCCAGCAGCCAAGGCACAGGGACCTACGAGCAGTACTTC.

The chain links TRBV6-6 to TRBJ1-5, with 8 bases matching TRBD1. Germline V gives CDR1 MNHNY, CDR2 SVGAGI (reference sequence). There are 16 residues in the CDR3. Trimming cost V 0 bases and J 4 bases; bases outside gene matches: 5. The CDR3: CASSYSPGTGNQPQHF. For the CDR3, the DNA is TGTGCCAGCAGTTACTCCCCCGGGACAGGTAATCAGCCCCAGCATTTT.

This chain links TRBV2 with TRBJ1-5; D remains ambiguous. Trimming removed 3 bases from V and 3 bases from J, with 6 bases in between. Germline loops: CDR1 SNHLY, CDR2 FYNNEI. CDR3 size: 13 residues. The CDR3 spells CASSEQFNQPQHF. CDR3 DNA: TGTGCCAGCAGTGAGCAGTTCAATCAGCCCCAGCATTTT. The whole variable domain, filled in from reference TRBV2 and TRBJ1-5, reads EPEVTQTPSHQVTQMGQEVILRCVPISNHLYFYWYRQILGQKVEFLVSFYNNEISEKSEIFDDQFSVERPDGSNFTLKIRSTKLEDSAMYFCASSEQFNQPQHFGDGTRLSIL.

CDR3 protein: CASSSQGNSPLHF. The CDR3 region has the DNA TGTGCCAGCAGCTCGCAGGGAAATTCACCCCTCCACTTT. J is TRBJ1-6 and V is TRBV7-9; tentatively, D is TRBD1 (5 bases). CDR1 SEHNR and CDR2 FQNEAQ come from the germline V gene (reference sequence). V was shortened by 4 bases and J by 7 bases, with 8 bases between the two germline ends. The CDR3 has 13 residues.

The chain combines TRBV19 with TRBJ2-5; 8 nucleotides align to TRBD1. This CDR3 region has 15 residues. From germline, CDR1 is LNHDA and CDR2 SQIVND (reference sequence). With 5 bases clipped from V and 2 bases from J, the junction kept 7 bases outside the gene matches. Here the CDR3 reads CASSPRTGFQETQYF. The CDR3 DNA sequence: TGTGCCAGTAGTCCCAGGACAGGGTTTCAAGAGACCCAGTACTTC.

DNA for the CDR3: TGCGCCAGCAGCCAAGAAGAGGCTAGCGGGAGTGGGCGAGAGACCCAGTACTTC. Translating it yields CASSQEEASGSGRETQYF. The chain joins TRBV4-1 to TRBJ2-5; TRBD2 agrees at 10 bases. Trimming at V came to 0 bases and at J to 4 bases, leaving 11 bases not matched to a gene. Germline CDR1 is MGHRA and CDR2 is YSYEKL. The CDR3 is 18 residues long.

The chain uses TRBV30 and TRBJ1-3, with 8 positions matching TRBD1. Germline-derived CDR1 and CDR2 are GTSNPN and SVGIG (reference sequence). Trimming removed 1 base from V and 1 base from J; junction bases left unmatched: 9. The CDR3 runs 17 residues. The CDR3 region is CAWSALTGDFSGNTIYF. The CDR3 DNA sequence: TGTGCCTGGAGTGCCCTGACAGGGGATTTTTCTGGAAACACCATATATTTT.

This chain links TRBV4-1 with TRBJ1-4; a weak D match, TRBD1 (5 bases). The ends were cut back, 4 bases at V and 6 bases at J, with 18 bases in the middle. Germline lookup yields CDR1 MGHRA and CDR2 YSYEKL. CDR3 size: 16 residues. CDR3 amino acids: CASSLPRGRSDEKLFF. The CDR3 DNA reads as TGCGCCAGCAGCCTCCCACGGGGGAGGAGTGATGAAAAACTGTTTTTT.

The V gene is TRBV7-2, the J gene TRBJ1-1; D is unclear. CDR1 is SGHTA, CDR2 FQGNSA, per germline. Trimming removed 7 bases at V and 6 bases at J, with 18 bases between. The CDR3 runs 14 residues. The CDR3 spells CASIGLAYLSEAFF. The CDR3 DNA reads TGTGCCAGCATCGGTCTCGCGTATCTCTCTGAAGCTTTCTTT.

The J gene is TRBJ2-2, the V gene TRBV7-8; the match to TRBD2 covers 12 bases. J gave up 6 bases and V 5 bases, and 16 bases lay outside the gene matches. CDR1 SGHVS and CDR2 FQNEAQ come from the germline V gene. This CDR3 spans 19 amino acids. CDR3 in amino acids: CASSRRGDRLAGDPGELFF. The CDR3, as DNA: TGTGCCAGCAGCCGGCGCGGGGACCGACTAGCGGGAGACCCCGGGGAGCTGTTTTTT.

The chain carries TRBV11-2 and TRBJ2-5; D not certain. Per germline, CDR1 SGHAT and CDR2 FQNNGV. The CDR3 consists of 14 residues. V shed 4 bases and J shed 3 bases, with 12 bases lying between them. Here the CDR3 DNA reads TGTGCCAGCAGCTACCTCGGACGGAAAGAGACCCAGTACTTC. This gives the protein CASSYLGRKETQYF.

The chain has TRBV7-8 and TRBJ1-4; weak D call: TRBD1 (6 bases). The CDR3 runs 13 residues. In germline, CDR1 is SGHVS, CDR2 FQNEAQ. The CDR3 DNA reads TGTGCGGGTGGGGGGCGAACTAATGAAAAACTGTTTTTT. It codes for CAGGGRTNEKLFF.

This sequence joins TRBV6-5 and TRBJ1-4; D unresolved. Trimming took 2 bases from V and 7 from J, leaving 8 bases between them. The CDR3 length is 13 residues. Germline-derived CDR1 and CDR2 are MNHEY and SVGAGI. The CDR3 reads CASSYDTTEKLFF. CDR3 nucleotides: TGTGCCAGCAGTTACGACACGACTGAAAAACTGTTTTTT.

CDR3 DNA sequence: TGTGCCAGCACCTCTTCCGGCCTAAGGTACTACGAGCAGTACTTC. This translates into CASTSSGLRYYEQYF. This sequence joins TRBV5-6 and TRBJ2-7; D not resolved. The CDR3 has 15 residues. Germline values: CDR1 SGHDT, CDR2 YYEEEE. Trimming pared 6 bases from V and 3 bases from J, leaving 19 bases between.

The chain employs TRBV18 and TRBJ2-1, with 7 bases that match TRBD1. This CDR3 spans 15 amino acids. The ends lost 5 bases at V and 0 bases at J; junction bases unmatched: 4. In germline, CDR1 is KGHSH, CDR2 LQKENI. Here the CDR3 reads CASSSDRDSYNEQFF. The CDR3 nucleotides are TGTGCCAGCTCATCAGACAGGGACTCCTACAATGAGCAGTTCTTC.

The chain is built from TRBV19 and TRBJ1-2; 7 nucleotides match TRBD1. The CDR3 extends over 13 amino acids. Germline V gene lookup returns CDR1 LNHDA and CDR2 SQIVND (reference sequence). V shed 2 bases and J 4 bases; nucleotides not matched to a gene: 1. The CDR3 protein is CASSIRTGYGYTF. CDR3 bases: TGTGCCAGTAGTATACGGACAGGCTATGGCTACACCTTC. The full variable domain, rest sourced from reference TRBV19 and TRBJ1-2, is DGGITQSPKYLFRKEGQNVTLSCEQNLNHDAMYWYRQDPGQGLRLIYYSQIVNDFQKGDIAEGYSVSREKKESFPLTVTSAQKNPTAFYLCASSIRTGYGYTFGSGTRLTVV.